The rows below give T cell receptor beta chains drawn from one sample of a study of shared clonotypes between healthy human individuals. Produced via immunoSEQ multiplex PCR; TCRdb's table is partial and in-frame only. This sample carries 470,000 or so clones, about 78% of them seen once, and the ten largest clones take around 12%. The sample was PBMCs. The source is a woman aged 40 to 55 in good health. Some clones in this sample may be carry-over from other donors' samples. Each CDR3 is given with its conserved first and last residue. A D gene is named only where the DNA matches it firmly. Only some rows state a clone size, as once, few, many or a class for expanded clones.

DNA,CDR3,size,J,D,V
TGTGCCAGCAGGCCAGGGAATAGGAACACTGAAGCTTTCTTT,CASRPGNRNTEAFF,-,TRBJ1-1,-,TRBV5-3
TGTGCCAGCAGGTCCAGGGGGGGCGAAAAACTGTTTTTT,CASRSRGGEKLFF,-,TRBJ1-4,TRBD1,TRBV6-5
TGTGCCAGCAGCATGACTAGCGGAGCCTACAATGAGCAGTTCTTC,CASSMTSGAYNEQFF,-,TRBJ2-1,TRBD2,TRBV6-5
TGTGCCAGCTCACCTAGAGGTAAAATCAACAATGAGCAGTTCTTC,CASSPRGKINNEQFF,once,TRBJ2-1,-,TRBV18
TGTGCCTGGAGTGTAGAGTTAGCCAAAAACATTCAGTACTTC,CAWSVELAKNIQYF,-,TRBJ2-4,-,TRBV30
TGTGCCTGGAGTGAAATTCGATGGGGCCCCCGGGGCTACGAGCAGTACTTC,CAWSEIRWGPRGYEQYF,-,TRBJ2-7,-,TRBV30
TGTGCCAGCAGCTCCCGCCGAATGACTAGCGGGAGCACAGATACGCAGTATTTT,CASSSRRMTSGSTDTQYF,-,TRBJ2-3,TRBD2,TRBV5-4
TGTGCCAGCAGCTTAACTACAGGGCCCAATCAGCCCCAGCATTTT,CASSLTTGPNQPQHF,few,TRBJ1-5,-,TRBV7-2
TGTGCCAGTAGTATAGCCCAACCGGTTGGGACAGCATACTATGGCTACACCTTC,CASSIAQPVGTAYYGYTF,-,TRBJ1-2,TRBD1,TRBV19
TGTGCCAGCGGGAGGGGTGGGGATGAGCAGTACTTC,CASGRGGDEQYF,-,TRBJ2-7,TRBD2,TRBV7-9
TGCGCCAGCAGCTTAGGATTAGCGGAAAGCACAGATACGCAGTATTTT,CASSLGLAESTDTQYF,-,TRBJ2-3,-,TRBV5-1
TGTGCCAGCAGTTCCTCGGACAGGTGGGGCAATGAGCAGTTCTTC,CASSSSDRWGNEQFF,few,TRBJ2-1,TRBD1,TRBV28
TGTGCCAGCAGCTTCGGTAAGGTTCCCTACGAGCAGTACTTC,CASSFGKVPYEQYF,-,TRBJ2-7,-,TRBV7-9
TGTGCCAGCAGCCAAAGTGGGCGGTCACCCCTCCACTTT,CASSQSGRSPLHF,-,TRBJ1-6,-,TRBV7-6
TGTGCCTGGAGTGTAGGGGCGGGGAACACCGGGGAGCTGTTTTTT,CAWSVGAGNTGELFF,once,TRBJ2-2,-,TRBV30
TGTGCCAGCAGCCTGGGACAGGGGGCGTACTATGGCTACACCTTC,CASSLGQGAYYGYTF,-,TRBJ1-2,TRBD1,TRBV28
TGCGCCAGCAGCTTAGCCCAGGGAATGATAGGGGAGCAGTACTTC,CASSLAQGMIGEQYF,once,TRBJ2-7,-,TRBV5-1